The 21 T cell receptor beta chains reported below all come from one sample, sequenced in a study of T cell responses to AZD1222 COVID-19 vaccine. The assay was immunoSEQ multiplex PCR, and TCRdb's table has in-frame clones only and misses some. This table has 90,000 to 150,000 clones, less than 90% appearing once. Here the sequenced sample was peripheral blood, taken on day 0 of AZD1222 vaccination. The receptor source for this set is an adult in good health.

The chain recombines TRBV29-1 with TRBJ1-4; TRBD1 aligns across 9 bases. The trim removed 6 bases at V and 7 bases at J, leaving 6 bases unmatched. The CDR3 loop spans 13 amino acids. Germline V CDR1 and CDR2: SQVTM, ANQGSEA. In nucleotides, the CDR3 is TGCAGCGTCCGGACAGGGGAGGCTGAAAAACTGTTTTTT. Translated: CSVRTGEAEKLFF.

This chain uses TRBV6-5 with TRBJ2-5; 7 bases are shared with TRBD2. Germline V gene sequence: CDR1 MNHEY, CDR2 SVGAGI. Trimming took 6 bases from V and 5 from J; bases not matched to a gene: 9. The CDR3 runs to 14 residues. CDR3 coding DNA: TGTGCCAGCAGCGTCGGAGCGGGACTTGAGACCCAGTACTTC. Translated, it gives CASSVGAGLETQYF.

The chain employs TRBV19 and TRBJ1-1; TRBD1 is a possible D gene (6 bases). V was cut by 2 bases and J by 4 bases, with 11 bases left in between. The CDR3 extends over 14 amino acids. The V gene's germline CDR1 is LNHDA and CDR2 SQIVND (reference sequence). CDR3 DNA sequence: TGTGCCAGTAGTATAACTAAACAGGGCACTGAAGCTTTCTTT. Its protein is CASSITKQGTEAFF.

This chain joins TRBV6-5 and TRBJ2-7, with D perhaps TRBD2 (7 bases). The germline V gene encodes CDR1 MNHEY and CDR2 SVGAGI. There are 14 residues in the CDR3. V was cut by 7 bases and J by 6 bases, with 19 bases left in between. For the CDR3, the DNA is TGTGCCAGCACCTCGGGGGGCGCCCGGGGCGAGCAGTACTTC. This codes for CASTSGGARGEQYF.

The chain links TRBV28 to TRBJ1-5; D gene ambiguous. There are 13 residues in the CDR3. CDR1 and CDR2 (germline): MDHEN, SYDVKM. Trimming stripped 6 bases from V and 3 bases from J, with 9 bases between. CDR3 loop: CASRGADNQPQHF. The CDR3 DNA sequence: TGTGCCAGCAGAGGAGCAGACAATCAGCCCCAGCATTTT.

Here the CDR3 DNA reads TGTGCCAGCAGCTTGACAGGGGGCTATGGCTACACCTTC. Amino acids: CASSLTGGYGYTF. The chain links TRBV7-2 to TRBJ1-2, with 9 nucleotides matching TRBD1. V gave up 3 bases and J gave up 4 bases; unmatched junction bases: 0. This CDR3 comprises 13 residues. CDR1 SGHTA and CDR2 FQGNSA come from the germline V gene.

As DNA, the CDR3 is TGTGCCAGCAGCCCTGTCGGGACGCAGAGGGACGAGCAGTACTTC. It specifies CASSPVGTQRDEQYF. The chain has TRBV11-2 and TRBJ2-7; tentatively, D is TRBD1 or TRBD2 (5 bases each). The CDR3 totals 15 residues. Trimming cost V 5 bases and J 5 bases, with 19 bases left between them. The germline V gene has CDR1 SGHAT and CDR2 FQNNGV. The full variable domain, rest sourced from reference TRBV11-2 and TRBJ2-7, is EAGVAQSPRYKIIEKRQSVAFWCNPISGHATLYWYQQILGQGPKLLIQFQNNGVVDDSQLPKDRFSAERLKGVDSTLKIQPAKLEDSAVYLCASSPVGTQRDEQYFGPGTRLTVT.

The chain has TRBV27 and TRBJ2-1; TRBD2 agrees at 8 bases. This CDR3 is 11 amino acids long. The V and J ends lost 6 bases and 9 bases, in that order; junction bases with no gene match: 1. Germline lookup yields CDR1 MNHEY and CDR2 SMNVEV (reference sequence). In nucleotides, the CDR3 is TGTGCCAGCAGCGGGAGGGGTGAGCAGTTCTTC. As protein: CASSGRGEQFF.

The chain is built from TRBV3-1 (or the pseudogene TRBV3-2) and TRBJ2-6, with 7 bases lining up with TRBD2. The ends lost 4 bases at V and 6 bases at J; junction bases unmatched: 6. The germline V gene has CDR1 LGHDT and CDR2 YNNKEL (reference sequence). The CDR3 totals 15 residues. CDR3 amino acids: CASSLTSSLANVLTF. CDR3 coding DNA: TGTGCCAGCAGCCTGACTAGCTCCTTGGCCAACGTCCTGACTTTC.

This chain links TRBV19 with TRBJ1-5; D possibly corresponds to TRBD1 (5 bases). Trimming removed 5 bases from V and 3 bases from J, with 14 bases in between. The CDR3 contains 15 residues. Germline V gene lookup returns CDR1 LNHDA and CDR2 SQIVND (reference sequence). The CDR3 nucleotides are TGTGCCAGTAGTTCGATAGGGACCAACAATCAGCCCCAGCATTTT. It is translated as CASSSIGTNNQPQHF.

This sequence joins TRBV2 and TRBJ1-5; D possibly corresponds to TRBD1 (5 bases). Per germline, CDR1 SNHLY and CDR2 FYNNEI. The CDR3 extends over 14 amino acids. V lost 3 bases to trimming and J lost 1 base, with 7 bases between them. In DNA form, the CDR3 reads TGTGCCAGCAGTGATTGGGGGAGCAATCAGCCCCAGCATTTT. Amino acid sequence: CASSDWGSNQPQHF.

DNA for the CDR3: TGTGCCAGCAGCGTAGGGGACGGGAACTATGGCTACACCTTC. Encoded protein: CASSVGDGNYGYTF. The chain links TRBV9 to TRBJ1-2, with a weak D call TRBD1 (5 bases). Deletions cut 0 bases from V and 2 bases from J, with 8 bases between. CDR3 size: 14 residues. Germline V gene data show CDR1 as SGDLS and CDR2 as YYNGEE.

This clone was seen more than once but under ten times. The chain carries TRBV5-1 and TRBJ2-7; D uncertain. V lost 4 bases and J 2 bases, leaving 13 bases between the germline ends. Germline CDR1 and CDR2: SGHRS and YFSETQ. There are 14 residues in the CDR3. The CDR3 spells CASSQYGVAYEQYF. CDR3 nucleotides: TGCGCCAGCAGCCAATACGGTGTCGCCTACGAGCAGTACTTC.

The rearrangement links TRBV29-1 to TRBJ2-7, with a possible D match to TRBD1 (6 bases). Trimming took off 5 bases at V and 3 bases at J, with 20 bases between the two ends. This CDR3 has 15 amino acids. Germline CDR1 is SQVTM and CDR2 is ANQGSEA. As DNA, the CDR3 is TGCAGCGTTACTGGGGGCGAAGATTTTTTCTACGAGCAGTACTTC. Its protein product is CSVTGGEDFFYEQYF.

The gene calls are TRBV19 and TRBJ2-7, with a weak D call TRBD2 (7 bases). The CDR3 is made up of 14 amino acids. V was shortened by 11 bases and J by 2 bases, with 19 bases between the two germline ends. Germline V gives CDR1 LNHDA, CDR2 SQIVND (reference sequence). This CDR3 reads CAPRGGPSPYEQYF. The CDR3 DNA sequence: TGTGCCCCAAGGGGGGGTCCCTCCCCCTACGAGCAGTACTTC.

The chain couples TRBV7-9 to TRBJ1-2, with no clear D. The CDR3 is 13 amino acids. Trimming stripped 3 bases from V and 0 bases from J, with 5 bases between. Germline-derived CDR1 and CDR2 are SEHNR and FQNEAQ (reference sequence). The CDR3, as DNA: TGTGCCAGCAGCTTCGAGCCTAACTATGGCTACACCTTC. Translating gives CASSFEPNYGYTF.

The chain couples TRBV9 to TRBJ1-4; TRBD1 is a possible D gene (5 bases). The CDR3 is 15 residues long. CDR1 and CDR2 from the germline V gene are SGDLS and YYNGEE. The V and J ends lost 0 bases and 2 bases respectively, with 8 bases between them. The CDR3 reads CASSVGDATNEKLFF. For the CDR3, the DNA is TGTGCCAGCAGCGTAGGGGACGCTACTAATGAAAAACTGTTTTTT.

The chain joins TRBV6-7 to TRBJ1-2; D not certain. TRBV6-7 is annotated as an ORF whose role is uncertain. Trimming took 1 base from V and 6 from J, leaving 15 bases between them. The CDR3 is 15 residues long. The DNA for the CDR3 is TGTGCCAGCAGTTACTTTCCGGCCGGGCCCCATGGCTACACCTTC. Protein product: CASSYFPAGPHGYTF.

J is TRBJ1-1 and V is TRBV6-6, with D possibly being TRBD1 (5 bases). In germline, CDR1 is MNHNY, CDR2 SVGAGI (reference sequence). There are 14 residues in the CDR3. Trimming removed 2 bases at V and 1 base at J, with 8 bases between. CDR3 region: CASSYGRENTEAFF. DNA of the CDR3: TGTGCCAGCAGTTACGGCAGGGAGAACACTGAAGCTTTCTTT.

V gene TRBV13 combines with J gene TRBJ2-3; TRBD1 matches at 8 bases. Germline lookup yields CDR1 PRHDT and CDR2 FYEKMQ (reference sequence). Losses at the gene ends were 0 bases for V and 4 bases for J; bases not matched to a gene: 3. This CDR3 comprises 15 residues. CDR3 sequence: CASSLGTGVSDTQYF. In DNA form, the CDR3 reads TGTGCCAGCAGCTTAGGGACAGGGGTTTCAGATACGCAGTATTTT.

This clone was recorded a few times. The chain employs TRBV6-5 and TRBJ2-1, with D tentatively TRBD2 (5 bases). The CDR3 spans 11 residues. V lost 8 bases and J 12 bases, leaving 14 bases between the germline ends. The V gene's germline CDR1 is MNHEY and CDR2 SVGAGI. Here the CDR3 reads CASGDSEAQFF. CDR3 coding DNA: TGTGCCAGCGGAGACTCGGAGGCGCAGTTCTTC.